This T cell receptor (beta chain) was identified in a study of T-cell reconstitution after alpha-beta-depleted transplantation in children. This clonotype was picked up a small number of times. Using unique molecular identifiers, the investigators prepared the TCRbeta library. Using its own MiXCR run on the PCR reads, TCRdb lists one record per CDR3 protein. The table shows about 540,000 distinct CDR3 sequences, with around 16% occurring only once. The germline V gene has CDR1 SGHKS and CDR2 YYEKEE (reference sequence). V dropped 4 bases and J dropped 8; count of bases not matched to a gene: 8. This CDR3 has 13 residues.

The chain has TRBV5-5 and TRBJ2-7; 8 bases match TRBD1. The receptor's source is a human donor who donated a stem cell graft to a child with acute lymphoblastic leukemia. Sequenced material: PBMCs from the stem cell graft donor, taken from the stem cell graft. The CDR3 DNA reads as TGTGCCAGCAGCCCCGGACAGGGCCTAAAGCAGTACTTC. As protein: CASSPGQGLKQYF.